These 10 T cell receptor beta chains originate from one sample sequenced in a study of regulatory T cells in long-lasting Graves disease. For TCR beta, libraries came from iRepertoire HTBI primers and Arm-PCR of CDR3 regions. TCRdb ran MiXCR on the multiplex PCR reads and lists one entry per CDR3 protein. The sample consists of about 460,000 distinct CDR3 sequences, approximately 23% of them appearing once. Specified time point: persistent/refractory GD, antithyroid drugs over 5 years with positive TRAb. PBMCs provided the RNA from which the TCR library was made. The sample here was peripheral blood mononuclear cells (PBMCs), taken when the disease was refractory, from a patient treated with antithyroid drugs. The receptors here all came from a female donor with Graves disease.

The J gene is TRBJ1-3, the V gene TRBV10-3; 7 nucleotides match TRBD1. J lost 3 bases, V lost 10 bases, and 3 bases had no gene match. CDR1 and CDR2 from the germline V gene are ENHRY and SYGVKD. The CDR3 extends over 12 amino acids. CDR3 nucleotides: TGTGCCAGCAGGGGGGTTGGAAACACCATATATTTT. Its protein is CASRGVGNTIYF.

This clonotype was recorded many times. The chain is built from TRBV29-1 and TRBJ2-7, with 10 bases aligning to TRBD1. In germline, CDR1 is SQVTM, CDR2 ANQGSEA. Trimming at V came to 3 bases and at J to 7 bases, leaving 9 bases not matched to a gene. This CDR3 contains 14 residues. The DNA of the CDR3 is TGCAGCGTTGAGAGTGGACAGGGGGTCGAGGAGCAGTACTTC. It codes for CSVESGQGVEEQYF.

This clonotype was found a few times. This chain joins TRBV28 and TRBJ1-5, with a tentative D call TRBD1 (5 bases). V lost 6 bases to trimming and J lost 4 bases, with 7 bases between them. Per germline, CDR1 MDHEN and CDR2 SYDVKM. This CDR3 has 12 amino acids. The CDR3 loop reads CASRWTNQPQHF. For the CDR3, the DNA is TGTGCCAGCAGATGGACAAATCAGCCCCAGCATTTT.

The CDR3 loop is CASSDRDSYEQYF. CDR3 DNA sequence: TGTGCCAGCAGTGACAGGGACTCCTACGAGCAGTACTTC. The V gene is TRBV27, the J gene TRBJ2-7; 7 bases match TRBD1. Trimming removed 5 bases from V and 0 bases from J; junction bases left unmatched: 1. Germline V CDR1 and CDR2: MNHEY, SMNVEV (reference sequence). CDR3 size: 13 residues.

This clonotype was observed a few times. The chain couples TRBV20-1 to TRBJ1-3; TRBD1 is a possible D gene (6 bases). There are 15 residues in the CDR3. Germline assignment: CDR1 DFQATT and CDR2 SNEGSKA (reference sequence). The V and J ends lost 3 bases and 4 bases respectively, with 16 bases between them. The CDR3 region is CSASPLDRRGNTIYF. CDR3 in DNA: TGCAGTGCTAGTCCTCTTGACAGGCGGGGAAACACCATATATTTT.

As to this clonotype: A clone one base away is much larger, so this may be a read error. For the CDR3, the DNA is TGTGCCAGCAGTTTGACGGAGCTTTATAGCGATCAGCCCCAGCATTTT. It yields the protein CASSLTELYSDQPQHF. This chain uses TRBV28 with TRBJ1-5, with unresolved D. CDR1 MDHEN and CDR2 SYDVKM come from the germline V gene. This CDR3 has 16 amino acids.

The gene calls are TRBV6-5 and TRBJ2-1; 8 bases match TRBD2. CDR1 and CDR2 from the germline V gene are MNHEY and SVGAGI. V was pared by 2 bases and J by 2 bases, with 17 bases of the junction left unmatched. This CDR3 comprises 20 residues. CDR3 coding DNA: TGTGCCAGCAGTTACCCCTCAGCGGGAGAGCTCCCATTCCCCTACAATGAGCAGTTCTTC. Protein product: CASSYPSAGELPFPYNEQFF.

The table lists this clonotype with many counts. The V and J genes are TRBV28 and TRBJ2-7; D possibly matches TRBD1 or TRBD2 (5 bases each). The CDR3 totals 13 residues. V lost 7 bases to trimming and J lost 5 bases, with 15 bases between them. Germline loops: CDR1 MDHEN, CDR2 SYDVKM. For the CDR3, the DNA is TGTGCCAGCACCTCCCTGAGGGGCCACGAGCAGTACTTC. Protein sequence: CASTSLRGHEQYF. Using reference TRBV28 and TRBJ2-7 for the parts outside the CDR3, the full variable domain is DVKVTQSSRYLVKRTGEKVFLECVQDMDHENMFWYRQDPGLGLRLIYFSYDVKMKEKGDIPEGYSVSREKKERFSLILESASTNQTSMYLCASTSLRGHEQYFGPGTRLTVT.

Concerning this clonotype: A much larger clone lies a single base off, so this may be a read error. The rearrangement uses TRBV9 and TRBJ1-1, with D possibly TRBD1 on 5 matching bases. The germline V gene encodes CDR1 SGDLS and CDR2 YYNGEE. This CDR3 contains 15 residues. CDR3 protein: CASSREGLANTEALF. DNA for the CDR3: TGTGCCAGCAGCAGGGAGGGGTTGGCGAACACTGAAGCTCTCTTT.

About this clonotype: Given a much more abundant clone one base away, this may be a read error. J is TRBJ1-2 and V is TRBV5-1; 8 nucleotides align to TRBD1. The CDR3 is 13 residues long. The germline CDR1 and CDR2 sequences are SGHRS and YFSETQ. The CDR3 region has the DNA TGCGCCAGCAGCTTGGACGGACCAGGGGGCTACGCCTTC. This translates into CASSLDGPGGYAF. Complete variable domain (other parts from reference TRBV5-1 and TRBJ1-2): KAGVTQTPRYLIKTRGQQVTLSCSPISGHRSVSWYQQTPGQGLQFLFEYFSETQRNKGNFPGRFSGRQFSNSRSEMNVSTLELGDSALYLCASSLDGPGGYAFGSGTRLTVV.